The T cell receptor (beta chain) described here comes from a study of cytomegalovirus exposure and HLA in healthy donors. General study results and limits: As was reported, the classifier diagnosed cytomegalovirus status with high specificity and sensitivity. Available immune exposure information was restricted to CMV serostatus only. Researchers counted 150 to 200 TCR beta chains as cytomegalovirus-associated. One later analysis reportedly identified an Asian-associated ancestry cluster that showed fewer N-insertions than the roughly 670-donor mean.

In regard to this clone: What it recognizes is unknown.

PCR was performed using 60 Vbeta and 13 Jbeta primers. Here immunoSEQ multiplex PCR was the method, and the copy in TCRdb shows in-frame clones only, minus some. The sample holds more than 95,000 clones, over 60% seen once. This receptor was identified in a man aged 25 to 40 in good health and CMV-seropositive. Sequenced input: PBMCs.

The CDR3 sequence: CAIRRANYNEQFF. The CDR3 DNA reads TGTGCCATCAGGAGGGCGAACTACAATGAGCAGTTCTTC. V gene TRBV5-4 combines with J gene TRBJ2-1, with D maybe TRBD2 (6 bases). The germline gives CDR1 SGHNT, CDR2 YYREEE (reference sequence). This CDR3 is built from 13 residues. Trimming shortened V by 9 bases and J by 3 bases, and 13 bases separated the two germline ends.